The sample holds one count of the clone carrying this T cell receptor (beta chain). What it recognizes is unknown. CDR3-region Arm-PCR and iRepertoire HTBI primers produced the TCR beta libraries. A single record per CDR3 protein comes from TCRdb applying MiXCR to the multiplex PCR reads. Here the sample spans fewer than 650,000 distinct CDR3 sequences, around 16% being singletons. This entry belongs to a study of regulatory T cells in long-lasting Graves disease. Whole-study results and caveats: What was studied was peripheral blood only, and not thyroid tissue. Sample size, which was small, may have reduced accuracy.

Trimming took off 1 base at V and 0 bases at J, with 16 bases between the two ends. This CDR3 is 17 amino acids long. Germline V gives CDR1 SGDLS, CDR2 YYNGEE. The time point is: newly diagnosed GD, antithyroid drugs for less than 3 months. The TCR library was made from RNA extracted from PBMCs. Another study also made use of these data, one on T cells in Graves' hyperthyroidism and ophthalmopathy. That work contributes: Newly diagnosed hyperthyroidism, duration under 2 months, in patients aged 18 to 65. The study used the HTBI primer set for a first-round RT-PCR of the TCR CDR3.

The chain combines TRBV9 with TRBJ1-2, with D perhaps matching TRBD1 (6 bases). This TCR came from a man between 18 and 35 years old with Graves disease. The sample was peripheral blood mononuclear cells (PBMCs), taken at new diagnosis, from a patient treated with antithyroid drugs. The CDR3 is CASSVSGQTHTNYGYTF. CDR3 bases: TGTGCCAGCAGCGTATCGGGACAAACGCACACTAACTATGGCTACACCTTC.